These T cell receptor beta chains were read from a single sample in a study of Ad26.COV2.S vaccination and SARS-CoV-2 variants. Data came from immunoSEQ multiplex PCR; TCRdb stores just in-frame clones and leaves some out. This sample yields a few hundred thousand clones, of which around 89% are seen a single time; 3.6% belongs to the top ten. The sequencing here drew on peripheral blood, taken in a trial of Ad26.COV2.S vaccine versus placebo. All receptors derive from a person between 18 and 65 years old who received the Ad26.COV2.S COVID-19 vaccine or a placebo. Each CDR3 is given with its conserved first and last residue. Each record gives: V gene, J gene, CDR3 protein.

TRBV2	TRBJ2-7	CASSEAEGFEQYF
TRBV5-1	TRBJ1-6	CASSADSSGNSPLHF
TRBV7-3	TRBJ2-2	CASSLGVGNTGELFF
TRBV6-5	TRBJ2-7	CASTSGAPYEQYF
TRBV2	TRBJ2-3	CASPTGQGLTDTQYF
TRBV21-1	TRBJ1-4	CASSKKVPDRVWEKLFF
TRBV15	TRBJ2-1	CATSRNRGTSGYNEQFF
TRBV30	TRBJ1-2	CAWSVVGQALYGYTF
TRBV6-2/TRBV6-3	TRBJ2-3	CASSYSTVAGADTQYF
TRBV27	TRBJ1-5	CASSLGSGQPQHF
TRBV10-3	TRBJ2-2	CAISGGQGAGELFF
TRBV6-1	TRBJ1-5	CASSDNRAYQPQHF
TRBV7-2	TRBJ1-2	CASSFQAGDYGYTF
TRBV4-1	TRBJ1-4	CASSPWTGGEKLFF
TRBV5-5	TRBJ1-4	CASSLDEKLFF
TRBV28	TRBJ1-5	CASSLSLGNQPQHF
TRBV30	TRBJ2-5	CAFRDREAQYF
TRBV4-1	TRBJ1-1	CASSSTPPGFSTEAFF
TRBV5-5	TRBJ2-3	CASSPGGGGGTDTQYF
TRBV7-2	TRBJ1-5	CASSFDSNQPQHF
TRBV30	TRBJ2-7	CARGGSYEQYF
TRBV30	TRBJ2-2	CAWSADLTGELFF
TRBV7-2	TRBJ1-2	CASRYGQGGYGYTF
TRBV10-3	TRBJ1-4	CAIRSTGGGDEKLFF
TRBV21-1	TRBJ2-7	CASSKVFGTPPYEQYF
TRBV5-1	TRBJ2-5	CASSLGVVETQYF
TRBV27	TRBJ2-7	CASSFNLDPGYEQYF
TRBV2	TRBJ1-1	CASSLQVNTEAFF
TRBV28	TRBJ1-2	CASSHKTVNYGYTF
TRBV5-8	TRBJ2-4	CASSEVLAGINIQYF
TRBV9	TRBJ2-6	CASSVQSSGGSGANVLTF
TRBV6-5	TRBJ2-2	CASRSGGTGELFF
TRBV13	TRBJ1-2	CASSTQGARNYGYTF
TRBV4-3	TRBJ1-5	CASSQEVRQPQHF
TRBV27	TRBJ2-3	CASRRQGRPLTDTQYF
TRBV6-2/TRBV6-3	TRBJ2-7	CASSRSVQQYF
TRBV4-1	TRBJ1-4	CASSQGFGGEGEKLFF
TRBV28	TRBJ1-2	CASSPGDRRYPPNGYTF
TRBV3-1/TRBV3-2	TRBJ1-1	CASSQEGTGFKAFF